This TCR beta chain was captured in a study of blood T cell repertoires in COVID-19. CDR3 length: 14 amino acids. CDR1 ENHRY and CDR2 SYGVKD come from the germline V gene. With 4 bases clipped from V and 6 bases from J, the junction kept 5 bases outside the gene matches. The authors' processing: Estimation of nucleated cell counts was performed using reference gene primer amplification. Here immunoSEQ multiplex PCR was the method, and the copy in TCRdb shows in-frame clones only, minus some. That table furnishes V, J and clone size, whereas the DNA furnished D and trimming. The repertoire holds fewer than 300,000 clones, with over 65% as singletons.

This receptor was identified in a woman of 80 years or more with acute or convalescent COVID-19. The chain links TRBV10-3 to TRBJ1-5; TRBD1 matches 8 bases. Sequencing was done on a sample of peripheral blood. CDR3 in DNA: TGTGCCATCAGTGCGACAGGGGAAGGTCAGCCCCAGCATTTT. Translated, it gives CAISATGEGQPQHF.